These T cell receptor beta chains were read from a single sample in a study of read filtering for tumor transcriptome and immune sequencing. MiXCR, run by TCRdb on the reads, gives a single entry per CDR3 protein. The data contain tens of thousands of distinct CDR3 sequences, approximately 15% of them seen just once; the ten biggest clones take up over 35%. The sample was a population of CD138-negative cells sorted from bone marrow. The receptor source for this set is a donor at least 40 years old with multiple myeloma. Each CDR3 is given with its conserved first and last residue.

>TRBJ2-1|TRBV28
CASSLGQYNEQFF
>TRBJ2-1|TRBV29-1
CSIGTSSNEQFF
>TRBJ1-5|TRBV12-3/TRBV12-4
CASSLGGLSNQPQHF
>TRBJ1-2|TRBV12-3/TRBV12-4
CASSLGQAYGYTF
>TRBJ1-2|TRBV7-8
CASSLVRGIGYTF
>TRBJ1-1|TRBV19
CASSRDRASGDTEAFF
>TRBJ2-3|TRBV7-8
CASSSSSGRLGDTQYF
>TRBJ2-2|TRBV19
CASSPRSRGRAGELFF
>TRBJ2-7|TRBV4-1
CASSQEDRNSYEQYF
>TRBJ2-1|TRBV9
CASSQAGGSYNEQFF
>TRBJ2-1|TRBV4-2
CASSQDRERVNEQFF
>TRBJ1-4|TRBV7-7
CASSSDPSEKLFF
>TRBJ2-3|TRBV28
CASSQHSTATDTQYF
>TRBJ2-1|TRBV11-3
CASSRIISTGNNEQFF
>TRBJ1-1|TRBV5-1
CASDLGESNTEAFF
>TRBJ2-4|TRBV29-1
CSVFDSGAKNIQYF
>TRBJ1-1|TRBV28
CASSERGRGGSAEAFF
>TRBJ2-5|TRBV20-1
CSARGTGGGQTQYF
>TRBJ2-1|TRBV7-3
CASSLRAGGLGDEQFF
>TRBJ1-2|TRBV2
CASSIWLGGQVNYGYTF
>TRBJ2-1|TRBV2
CASSAGTSGVFGQFF
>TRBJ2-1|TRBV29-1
CSVTLEEQFF
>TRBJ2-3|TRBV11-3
CASSLRGSSLGADTQYF
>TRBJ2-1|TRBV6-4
CASSRLAGSYNERFF
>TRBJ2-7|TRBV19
CASSIPSSGSLSYEQYF
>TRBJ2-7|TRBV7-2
CASSQLYEQYF
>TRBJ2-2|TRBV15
CATSRETGGELFF
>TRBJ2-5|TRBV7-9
CASSASGSETQYF
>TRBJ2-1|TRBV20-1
CSARETGKGSYNEQFF
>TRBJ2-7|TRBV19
CASSDGRFSYEQYF
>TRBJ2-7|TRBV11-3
CASSLGLRDSAIDEQYF
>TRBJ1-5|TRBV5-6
CASRQGVYGNQPHHF
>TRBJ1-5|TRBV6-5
CASRRSGFDQPQHF
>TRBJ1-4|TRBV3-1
CASSQETGTTNEKLFF
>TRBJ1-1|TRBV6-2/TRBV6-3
CASSWGTGTEAFF
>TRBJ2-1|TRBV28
CASTPGQAGEQFF
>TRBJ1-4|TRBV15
CATRDRAGTNEKLFF
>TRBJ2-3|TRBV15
CATSLPVSLDTQYF
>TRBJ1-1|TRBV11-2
CASSLSPGVNTEAFF
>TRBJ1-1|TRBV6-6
CARSYSAVGGTEAFF
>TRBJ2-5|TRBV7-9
CASRPGTNQETQYF
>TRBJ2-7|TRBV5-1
CASSNTGGPEQYF
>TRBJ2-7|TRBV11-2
CASSLVQRGEQYF